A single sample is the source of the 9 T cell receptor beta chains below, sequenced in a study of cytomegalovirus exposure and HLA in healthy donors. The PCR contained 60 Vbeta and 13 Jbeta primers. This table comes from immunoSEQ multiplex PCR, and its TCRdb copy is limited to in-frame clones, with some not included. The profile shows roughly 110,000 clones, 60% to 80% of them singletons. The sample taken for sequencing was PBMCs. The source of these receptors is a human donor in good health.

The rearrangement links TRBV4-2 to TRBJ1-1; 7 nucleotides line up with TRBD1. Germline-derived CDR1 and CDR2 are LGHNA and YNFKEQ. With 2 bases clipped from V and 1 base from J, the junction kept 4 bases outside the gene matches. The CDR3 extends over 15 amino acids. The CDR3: CASSQLRGQNTEAFF. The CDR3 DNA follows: TGTGCCAGCAGCCAATTGAGGGGGCAGAACACTGAAGCTTTCTTT.

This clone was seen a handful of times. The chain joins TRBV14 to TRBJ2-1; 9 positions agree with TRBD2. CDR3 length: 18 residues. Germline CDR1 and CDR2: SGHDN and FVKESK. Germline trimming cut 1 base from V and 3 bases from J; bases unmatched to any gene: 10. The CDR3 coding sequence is TGTGCCAGCAGCCAAGGGCGGGAGGGCGGGAGTCTCTACAATGAGCAGTTCTTC. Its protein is CASSQGREGGSLYNEQFF.

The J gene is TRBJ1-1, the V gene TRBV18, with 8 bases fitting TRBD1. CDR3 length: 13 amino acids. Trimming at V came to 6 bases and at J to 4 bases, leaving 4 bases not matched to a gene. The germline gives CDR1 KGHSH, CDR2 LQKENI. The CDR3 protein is CASSEQGGTEAFF. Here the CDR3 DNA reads TGTGCCAGCTCGGAACAGGGGGGCACTGAAGCTTTCTTT.

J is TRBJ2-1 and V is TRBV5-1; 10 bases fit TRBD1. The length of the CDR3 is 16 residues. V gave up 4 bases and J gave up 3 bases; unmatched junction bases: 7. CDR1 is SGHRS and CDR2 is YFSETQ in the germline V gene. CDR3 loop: CASSRKGQGFYNEQFF. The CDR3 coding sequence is TGCGCCAGCAGCCGAAAGGGACAGGGGTTCTACAATGAGCAGTTCTTC. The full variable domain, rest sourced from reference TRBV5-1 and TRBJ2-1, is KAGVTQTPRYLIKTRGQQVTLSCSPISGHRSVSWYQQTPGQGLQFLFEYFSETQRNKGNFPGRFSGRQFSNSRSEMNVSTLELGDSALYLCASSRKGQGFYNEQFFGPGTRLTVL.

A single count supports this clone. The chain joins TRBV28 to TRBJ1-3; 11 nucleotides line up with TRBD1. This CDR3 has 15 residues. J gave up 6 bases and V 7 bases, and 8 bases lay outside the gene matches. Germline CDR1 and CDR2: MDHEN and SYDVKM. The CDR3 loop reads CASTLWDRGKNTIYF. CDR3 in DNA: TGTGCCAGCACCCTTTGGGACAGGGGGAAAAACACCATATATTTT.

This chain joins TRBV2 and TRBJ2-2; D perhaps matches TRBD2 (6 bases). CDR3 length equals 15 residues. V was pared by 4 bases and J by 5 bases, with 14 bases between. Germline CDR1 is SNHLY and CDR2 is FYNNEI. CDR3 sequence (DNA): TGTGCCAGCAGTGGGGGGACTGGCGGAACCGGGGAGCTGTTTTTT. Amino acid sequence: CASSGGTGGTGELFF.

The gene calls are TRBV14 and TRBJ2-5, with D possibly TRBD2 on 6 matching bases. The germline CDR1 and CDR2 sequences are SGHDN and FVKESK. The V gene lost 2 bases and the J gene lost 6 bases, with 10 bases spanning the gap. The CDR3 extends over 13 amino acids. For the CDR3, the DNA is TGTGCCAGCAGCCAATTGGGGGGAAAGACCCAGTACTTC. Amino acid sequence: CASSQLGGKTQYF.

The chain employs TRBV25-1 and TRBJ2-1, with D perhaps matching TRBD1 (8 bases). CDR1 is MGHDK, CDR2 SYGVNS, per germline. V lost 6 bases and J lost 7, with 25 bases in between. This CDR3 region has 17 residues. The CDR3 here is CASSEKQGGPYANEQFF. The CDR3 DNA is TGTGCCAGCAGCGAGAAACAGGGGGGGCCCTACGCGAATGAGCAGTTCTTC. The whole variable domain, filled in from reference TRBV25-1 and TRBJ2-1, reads EADIYQTPRYLVIGTGKKITLECSQTMGHDKMYWYQQDPGMELHLIHYSYGVNSTEKGDLSSESTVSRIRTEHFPLTLESARPSHTSQYLCASSEKQGGPYANEQFFGPGTRLTVL.

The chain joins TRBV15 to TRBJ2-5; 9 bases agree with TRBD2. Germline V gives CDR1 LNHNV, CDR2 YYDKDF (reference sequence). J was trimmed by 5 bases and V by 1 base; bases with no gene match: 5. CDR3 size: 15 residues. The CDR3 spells CATSRVGLAGETQYF. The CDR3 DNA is TGTGCCACCAGCAGAGTGGGACTAGCAGGCGAGACCCAGTACTTC.